This T cell receptor beta chain comes out of a study of PD-1 blockade in classical Hodgkin lymphoma. Study results and caveats: CD4+ TCR diversity climbed significantly by C4D1, unlike CD8+ TCR diversity. Whatever underlies the repertoire differences (possibly disease activity or prior therapy) remains undefined.

All patients relapsed after autologous stem cell transplantation, and brentuximab vedotin exposure varied. There are 15 residues in the CDR3. Between the trimmed V and J ends, which lost 0 bases and 2 bases, there was a span of 11 bases. Per the germline V gene, CDR1 is SGHRS and CDR2 is YFSETQ. Comment on this clone: Its antigen remains unidentified.

Assay: immunoSEQ multiplex PCR; the TCRdb copy retains only in-frame clones and omits some. The sample includes 60,000 or so clones, about nine tenths of them seen just once. The chain carries TRBV5-1 and TRBJ2-5; perhaps TRBD1 as D (5 bases). Sequences were derived from peripheral blood mononuclear cells (PBMCs), sampled at baseline. The TCR originated in a human donor with classical Hodgkin lymphoma. The CDR3 sequence: CASSLGDSKQETQYF. The DNA for the CDR3 is TGCGCCAGCAGCTTGGGCGACAGTAAACAAGAGACCCAGTACTTC. Full variable domain (outside the CDR3, taken from reference TRBV5-1 and TRBJ2-5): KAGVTQTPRYLIKTRGQQVTLSCSPISGHRSVSWYQQTPGQGLQFLFEYFSETQRNKGNFPGRFSGRQFSNSRSEMNVSTLELGDSALYLCASSLGDSKQETQYFGPGTRLLVL.